This TCR beta chain is drawn from a study of early T cells in non-severe SARS-CoV-2 infection. Background on the study: Unsorted whole blood bulk RNA was sequenced, with unpaired chains.

This clonotype was counted a few times. Its antigen is not identified. cDNA molecules, individually, were tagged with unique molecular identifiers. TCRdb called the 5' RACE reads again in MiXCR, with one record for every CDR3 protein. The sample consists of around 94,000 distinct CDR3 sequences, approximately 14% of them appearing once. Study-level findings and limits: VDJdb-based matching was biased toward anti-spike CD8 responses and missed private and CD4 specificities.

The CDR3 runs 14 residues. The germline CDR1 and CDR2 sequences are MDHEN and SYDVKM. V shed 9 bases, J shed 4 bases, and the junction held 8 bases outside the gene matches. Sequenced sample: whole blood. This rearrangement joins TRBV28 to TRBJ2-3; 9 bases fit TRBD2. This sequence was found in an adult who was a healthcare worker with PCR-confirmed SARS-CoV-2 infection or an uninfected control (not recorded which). In DNA form, the CDR3 reads TGTGCCAGTATGTATAGCGGGGGAGCAGATACGCAGTATTTT. Protein sequence: CASMYSGGADTQYF. Combining the CDR3 with reference TRBV28 and TRBJ2-3 gives the whole variable domain DVKVTQSSRYLVKRTGEKVFLECVQDMDHENMFWYRQDPGLGLRLIYFSYDVKMKEKGDIPEGYSVSREKKERFSLILESASTNQTSMYLCASMYSGGADTQYFGPGTRLTVL.